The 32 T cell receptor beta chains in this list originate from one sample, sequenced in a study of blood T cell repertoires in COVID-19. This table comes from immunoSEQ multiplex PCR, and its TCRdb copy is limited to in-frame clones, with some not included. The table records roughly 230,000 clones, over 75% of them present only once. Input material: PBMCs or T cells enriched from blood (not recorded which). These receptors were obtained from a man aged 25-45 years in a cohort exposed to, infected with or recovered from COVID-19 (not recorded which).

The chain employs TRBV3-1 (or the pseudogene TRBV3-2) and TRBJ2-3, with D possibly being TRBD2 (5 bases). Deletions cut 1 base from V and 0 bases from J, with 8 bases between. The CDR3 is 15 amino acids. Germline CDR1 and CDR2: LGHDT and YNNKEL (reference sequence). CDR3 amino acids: CASSQAGISTDTQYF. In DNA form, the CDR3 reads TGTGCCAGCAGCCAAGCGGGAATTAGCACAGATACGCAGTATTTT.

In DNA, the CDR3 is TGTGCCAGCAGCCCGCGGGAGACGGAGACCCAGTACTTC. Its translation is CASSPRETETQYF. The V gene is TRBV6-2 or TRBV6-3, the J gene TRBJ2-5; TRBD2 matches 7 bases. Germline V gene lookup returns CDR1 MNHEY and CDR2 SVGEGT. This CDR3 comprises 13 residues. V shed 6 bases and J 5 bases; nucleotides not matched to a gene: 6.

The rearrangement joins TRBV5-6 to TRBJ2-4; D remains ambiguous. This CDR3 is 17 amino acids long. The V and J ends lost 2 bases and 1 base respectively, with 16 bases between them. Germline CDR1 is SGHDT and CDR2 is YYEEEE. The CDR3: CASSLISARRAKNIQYF. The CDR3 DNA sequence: TGTGCCAGCAGCTTAATATCGGCCCGCAGGGCCAAAAACATTCAGTACTTC.

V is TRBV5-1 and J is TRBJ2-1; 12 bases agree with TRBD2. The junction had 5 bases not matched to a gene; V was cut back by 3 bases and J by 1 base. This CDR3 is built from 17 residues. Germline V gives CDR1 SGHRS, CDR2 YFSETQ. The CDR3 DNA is TGCGCCAGCAGCTGGTGGACTAGCGGGAATTCCTACAATGAGCAGTTCTTC. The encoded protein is CASSWWTSGNSYNEQFF.

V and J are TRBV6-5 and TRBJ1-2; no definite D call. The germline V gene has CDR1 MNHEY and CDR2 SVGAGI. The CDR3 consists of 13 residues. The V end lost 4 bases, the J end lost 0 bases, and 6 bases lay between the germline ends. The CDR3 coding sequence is TGTGCCAGCAGTTCGGTCGCTAACTATGGCTACACCTTC. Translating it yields CASSSVANYGYTF.

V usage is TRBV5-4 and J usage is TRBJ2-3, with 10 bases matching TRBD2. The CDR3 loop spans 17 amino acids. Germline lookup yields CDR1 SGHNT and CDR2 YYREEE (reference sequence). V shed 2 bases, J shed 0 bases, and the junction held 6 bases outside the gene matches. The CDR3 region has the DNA TGTGCCAGCAGCTTCAAAACTAGCGGGGTCAGCACAGATACGCAGTATTTT. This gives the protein CASSFKTSGVSTDTQYF.

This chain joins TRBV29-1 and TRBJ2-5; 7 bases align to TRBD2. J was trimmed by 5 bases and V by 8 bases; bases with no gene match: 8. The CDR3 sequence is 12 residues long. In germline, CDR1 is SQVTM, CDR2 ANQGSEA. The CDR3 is CSWAGAGETQYF. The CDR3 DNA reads TGCAGCTGGGCGGGAGCGGGGGAGACCCAGTACTTC.

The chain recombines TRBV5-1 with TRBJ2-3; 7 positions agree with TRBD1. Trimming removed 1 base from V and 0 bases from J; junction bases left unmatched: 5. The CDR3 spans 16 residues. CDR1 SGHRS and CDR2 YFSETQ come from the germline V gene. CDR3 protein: CASSLPGQSSTDTQYF. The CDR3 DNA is TGCGCCAGCAGCTTGCCGGGACAGTCTAGCACAGATACGCAGTATTTT.

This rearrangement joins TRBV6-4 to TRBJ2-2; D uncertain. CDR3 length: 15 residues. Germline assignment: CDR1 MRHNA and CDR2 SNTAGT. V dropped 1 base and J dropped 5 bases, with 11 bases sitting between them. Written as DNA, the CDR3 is TGTGCCAGCAGTGACTTACCCCTGGCAACCGGGGAGCTGTTTTTT. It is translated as CASSDLPLATGELFF.

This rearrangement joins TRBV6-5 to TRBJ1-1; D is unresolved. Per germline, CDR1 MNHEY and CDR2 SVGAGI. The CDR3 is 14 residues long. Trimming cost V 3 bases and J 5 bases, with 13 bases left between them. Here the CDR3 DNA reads TGTGCCAGCAGTTATGAGGGATCGAGGACTGAAGCTTTCTTT. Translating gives CASSYEGSRTEAFF.

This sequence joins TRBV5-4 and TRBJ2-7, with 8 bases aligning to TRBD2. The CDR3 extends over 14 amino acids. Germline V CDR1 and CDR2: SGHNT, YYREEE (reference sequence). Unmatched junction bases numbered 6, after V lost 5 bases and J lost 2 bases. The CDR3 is CASRVSGAAYEQYF. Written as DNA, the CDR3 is TGTGCCAGCAGGGTTAGCGGGGCCGCCTACGAGCAGTACTTC.

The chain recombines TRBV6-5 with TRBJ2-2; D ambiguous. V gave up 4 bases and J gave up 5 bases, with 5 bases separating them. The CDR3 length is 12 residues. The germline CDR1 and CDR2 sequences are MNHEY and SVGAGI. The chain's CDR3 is CASSSPTGELFF. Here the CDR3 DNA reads TGTGCCAGCAGTTCCCCAACCGGGGAGCTGTTTTTT.

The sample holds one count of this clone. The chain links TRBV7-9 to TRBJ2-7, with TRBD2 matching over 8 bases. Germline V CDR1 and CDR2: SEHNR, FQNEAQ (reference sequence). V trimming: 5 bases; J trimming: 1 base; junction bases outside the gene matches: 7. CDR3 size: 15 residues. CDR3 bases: TGTGCCAGCAGCCGAGCGGCGGGAGGTTCCTACGAGCAGTACTTC. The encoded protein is CASSRAAGGSYEQYF.

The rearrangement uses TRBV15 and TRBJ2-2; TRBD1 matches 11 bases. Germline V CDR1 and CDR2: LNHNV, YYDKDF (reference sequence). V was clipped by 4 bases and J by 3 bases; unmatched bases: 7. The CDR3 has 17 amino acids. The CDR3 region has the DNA TGTGCCACCAGCATTTATTTGGGACAGGGGGACACCGGGGAGCTGTTTTTT. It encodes CATSIYLGQGDTGELFF.

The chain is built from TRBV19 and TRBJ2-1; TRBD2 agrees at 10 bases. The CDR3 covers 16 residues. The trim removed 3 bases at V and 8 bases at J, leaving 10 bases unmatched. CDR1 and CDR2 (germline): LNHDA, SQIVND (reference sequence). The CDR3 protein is CASSIATGTSAYEQFF. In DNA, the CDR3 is TGTGCCAGTAGTATTGCCACGGGGACTAGCGCGTATGAGCAGTTCTTC.

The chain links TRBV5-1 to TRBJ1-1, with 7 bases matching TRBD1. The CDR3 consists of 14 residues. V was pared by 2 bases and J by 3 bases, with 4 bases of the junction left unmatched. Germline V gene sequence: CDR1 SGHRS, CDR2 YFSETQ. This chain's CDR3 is CASSLRTGHTEAFF. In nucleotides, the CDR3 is TGCGCCAGCAGCTTACGGACAGGACACACTGAAGCTTTCTTT. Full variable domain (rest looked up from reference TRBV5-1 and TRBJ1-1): KAGVTQTPRYLIKTRGQQVTLSCSPISGHRSVSWYQQTPGQGLQFLFEYFSETQRNKGNFPGRFSGRQFSNSRSEMNVSTLELGDSALYLCASSLRTGHTEAFFGQGTRLTVV.

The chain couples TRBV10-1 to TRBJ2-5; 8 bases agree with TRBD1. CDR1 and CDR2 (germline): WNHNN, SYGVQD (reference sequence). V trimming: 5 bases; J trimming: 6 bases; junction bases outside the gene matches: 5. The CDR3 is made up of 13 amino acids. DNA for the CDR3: TGCGCCAGCAGTCAGGGGGCGGGAAAGACCCAGTACTTC. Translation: CASSQGAGKTQYF.

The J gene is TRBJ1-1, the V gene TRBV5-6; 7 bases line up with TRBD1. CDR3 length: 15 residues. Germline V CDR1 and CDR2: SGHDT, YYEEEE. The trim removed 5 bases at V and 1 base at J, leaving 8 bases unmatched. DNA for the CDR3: TGTGCCAGCAGTTCAGAGACAGGGAGGAACACTGAAGCTTTCTTT. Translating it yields CASSSETGRNTEAFF.

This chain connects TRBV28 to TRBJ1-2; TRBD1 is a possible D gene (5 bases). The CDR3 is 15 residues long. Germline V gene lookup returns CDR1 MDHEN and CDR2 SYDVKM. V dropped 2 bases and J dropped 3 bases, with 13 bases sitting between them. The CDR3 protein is CASSLLQGGDYGYTF. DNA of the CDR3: TGTGCCAGCAGTTTACTCCAGGGCGGGGACTATGGCTACACCTTC.

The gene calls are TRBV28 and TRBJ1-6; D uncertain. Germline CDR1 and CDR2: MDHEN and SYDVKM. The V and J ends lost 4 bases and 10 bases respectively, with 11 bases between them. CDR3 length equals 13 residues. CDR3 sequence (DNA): TGTGCCAGCAGTTACCAGAGCGAATCACCCCTCCACTTT. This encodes CASSYQSESPLHF.

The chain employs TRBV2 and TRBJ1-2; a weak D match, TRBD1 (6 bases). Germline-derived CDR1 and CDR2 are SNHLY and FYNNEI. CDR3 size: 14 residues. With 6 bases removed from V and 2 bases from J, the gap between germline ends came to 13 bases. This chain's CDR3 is CASSEEQGNYGYTF. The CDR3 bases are TGTGCCAGCAGCGAGGAACAGGGAAACTATGGCTACACCTTC.

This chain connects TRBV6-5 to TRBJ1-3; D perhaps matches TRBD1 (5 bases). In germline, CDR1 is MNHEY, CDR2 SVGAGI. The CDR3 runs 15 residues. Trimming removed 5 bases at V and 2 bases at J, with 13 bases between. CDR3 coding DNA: TGTGCCAGCAGTCGGGTTCAAGGGGCTGGAAACACCATATATTTT. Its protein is CASSRVQGAGNTIYF.

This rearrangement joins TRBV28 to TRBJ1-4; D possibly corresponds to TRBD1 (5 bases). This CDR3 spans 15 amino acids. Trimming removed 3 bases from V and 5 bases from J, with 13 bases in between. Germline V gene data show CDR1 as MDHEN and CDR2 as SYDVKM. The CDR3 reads CASSFWDSGNEKLFF. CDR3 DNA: TGTGCCAGCAGTTTCTGGGACTCAGGGAATGAAAAACTGTTTTTT. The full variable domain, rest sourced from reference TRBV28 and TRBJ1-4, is DVKVTQSSRYLVKRTGEKVFLECVQDMDHENMFWYRQDPGLGLRLIYFSYDVKMKEKGDIPEGYSVSREKKERFSLILESASTNQTSMYLCASSFWDSGNEKLFFGSGTQLSVL.

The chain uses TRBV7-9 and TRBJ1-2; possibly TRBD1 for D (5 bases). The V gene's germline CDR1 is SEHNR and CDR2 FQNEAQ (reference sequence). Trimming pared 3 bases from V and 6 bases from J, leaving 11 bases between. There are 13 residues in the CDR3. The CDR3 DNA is TGTGCCAGCAGCTTTCCGGGGGGAGATGGCTACACCTTC. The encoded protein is CASSFPGGDGYTF.

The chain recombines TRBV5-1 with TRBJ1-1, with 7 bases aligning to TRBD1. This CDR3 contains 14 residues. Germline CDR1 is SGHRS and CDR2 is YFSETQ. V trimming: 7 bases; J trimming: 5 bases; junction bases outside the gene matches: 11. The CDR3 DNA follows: TGCGCCAGCGGAAGGGACAGTCAAGGGACTGAAGCTTTCTTT. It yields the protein CASGRDSQGTEAFF. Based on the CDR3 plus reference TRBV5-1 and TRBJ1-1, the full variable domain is KAGVTQTPRYLIKTRGQQVTLSCSPISGHRSVSWYQQTPGQGLQFLFEYFSETQRNKGNFPGRFSGRQFSNSRSEMNVSTLELGDSALYLCASGRDSQGTEAFFGQGTRLTVV.

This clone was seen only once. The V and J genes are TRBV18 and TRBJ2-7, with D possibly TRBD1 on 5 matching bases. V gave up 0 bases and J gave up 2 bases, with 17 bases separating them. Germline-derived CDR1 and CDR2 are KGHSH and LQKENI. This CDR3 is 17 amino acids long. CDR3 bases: TGTGCCAGCTCACCACCGAAACGGCAGGGCCCTACCTACGAGCAGTACTTC. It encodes CASSPPKRQGPTYEQYF.

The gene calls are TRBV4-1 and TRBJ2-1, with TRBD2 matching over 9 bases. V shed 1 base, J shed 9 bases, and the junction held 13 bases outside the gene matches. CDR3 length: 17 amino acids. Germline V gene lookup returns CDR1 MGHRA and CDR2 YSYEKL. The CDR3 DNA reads TGCGCCAGCAGCCAAGTCACTACAGGAGCGGGAGGCAGTGAGCAGTTCTTC. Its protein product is CASSQVTTGAGGSEQFF.

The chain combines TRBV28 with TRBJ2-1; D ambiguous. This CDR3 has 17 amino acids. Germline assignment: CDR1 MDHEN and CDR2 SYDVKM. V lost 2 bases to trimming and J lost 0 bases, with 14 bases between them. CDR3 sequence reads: CASSLLVRGTSYNEQFF. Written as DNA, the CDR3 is TGTGCCAGCAGTTTACTAGTAAGAGGTACCTCCTACAATGAGCAGTTCTTC. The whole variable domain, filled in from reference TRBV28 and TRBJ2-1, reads DVKVTQSSRYLVKRTGEKVFLECVQDMDHENMFWYRQDPGLGLRLIYFSYDVKMKEKGDIPEGYSVSREKKERFSLILESASTNQTSMYLCASSLLVRGTSYNEQFFGPGTRLTVL.

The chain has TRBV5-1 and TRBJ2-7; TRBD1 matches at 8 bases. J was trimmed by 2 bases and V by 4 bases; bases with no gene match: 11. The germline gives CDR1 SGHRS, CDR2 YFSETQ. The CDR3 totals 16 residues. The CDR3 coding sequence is TGCGCCAGCAGCCCAGGACACCGGGACAGGACCTACGAGCAGTACTTC. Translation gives CASSPGHRDRTYEQYF.

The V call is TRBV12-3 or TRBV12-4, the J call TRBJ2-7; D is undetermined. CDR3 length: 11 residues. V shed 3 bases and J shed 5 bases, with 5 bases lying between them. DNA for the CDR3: TGTGCCAGCAGTTTGGGCCACGAGCAGTACTTC. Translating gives CASSLGHEQYF.

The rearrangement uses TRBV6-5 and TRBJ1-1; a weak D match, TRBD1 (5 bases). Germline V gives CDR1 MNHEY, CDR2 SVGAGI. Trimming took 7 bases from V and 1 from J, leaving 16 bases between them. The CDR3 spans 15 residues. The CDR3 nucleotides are TGTGCCAGCACCCAATGGGGGGGTGGGAACACTGAAGCTTTCTTT. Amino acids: CASTQWGGGNTEAFF.

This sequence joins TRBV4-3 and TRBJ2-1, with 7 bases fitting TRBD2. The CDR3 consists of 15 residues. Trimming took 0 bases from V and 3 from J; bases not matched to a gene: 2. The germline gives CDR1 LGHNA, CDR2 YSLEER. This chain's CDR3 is CASSQDRTSYNEQFF. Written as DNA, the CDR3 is TGCGCCAGCAGCCAAGATAGGACTAGCTACAATGAGCAGTTCTTC.